One and the same sample provided the 20 T cell receptor beta chains below, sequenced in a study of blood T cell repertoires in COVID-19. Some clones are missing from TCRdb's copy, which holds only in-frame ones; the method was immunoSEQ multiplex PCR. Of some 110,000 clones in the sample, 82% were seen once. The sequenced sample was peripheral blood. The receptors stem from a woman in her 70s with acute or convalescent COVID-19.

This rearrangement joins TRBV6-1 to TRBJ2-2; unclear D gene. Germline values: CDR1 MNHNS, CDR2 SASEGT. This CDR3 contains 13 residues. Trimming removed 2 bases at V and 4 bases at J, with 5 bases between. The DNA for the CDR3 is TGTGCCAGCAGTGAATTCTTCACCGGGGAGCTGTTTTTT. It specifies CASSEFFTGELFF.

The chain links TRBV18 to TRBJ2-1; a weak D match, TRBD2 (6 bases). Trimming left V 1 base short and J 2 bases short, with 15 bases between. This CDR3 contains 17 residues. Germline V gene sequence: CDR1 KGHSH, CDR2 LQKENI. The CDR3: CASSPRGGKMTYNEQFF. CDR3 bases: TGTGCCAGCTCACCACGTGGAGGGAAAATGACCTACAATGAGCAGTTCTTC.

The chain carries TRBV7-3 and TRBJ1-1; 7 bases are a match to TRBD1. The trim removed 5 bases at V and 1 base at J, leaving 4 bases unmatched. Per the germline V gene, CDR1 is SGHTA and CDR2 is FQGTGA. This CDR3 has 14 amino acids. This chain's CDR3 is CASSPTGPNTEAFF. The DNA of the CDR3 is TGTGCCAGCAGCCCGACAGGGCCGAACACTGAAGCTTTCTTT.

The chain carries TRBV2 and TRBJ1-1, with TRBD1 as a possible D gene (6 bases). The germline V gene has CDR1 SNHLY and CDR2 FYNNEI. Trimming took off 4 bases at V and 4 bases at J, with 13 bases between the two ends. The CDR3 consists of 14 residues. The CDR3 spells CASSVGGIGTEAFF. CDR3 nucleotides: TGTGCCAGCAGTGTTGGGGGCATTGGCACTGAAGCTTTCTTT.

For this clone: The same CDR3 can be traced to other DNA sequences in this sample. The chain is built from TRBV12-3 or TRBV12-4 and TRBJ1-5, with 7 bases matching TRBD1. CDR3 size: 13 residues. V dropped 5 bases and J dropped 5; count of bases not matched to a gene: 3. CDR3 residues: CASSRDSYQPQHF. The CDR3 nucleotides are TGTGCCAGCAGTCGGGACAGTTATCAGCCCCAGCATTTT.

The V gene is TRBV20-1, the J gene TRBJ1-5, with 8 nucleotides matching TRBD1. The CDR3 length is 14 residues. Losses at the gene ends were 3 bases for V and 7 bases for J; bases not matched to a gene: 8. Germline-derived CDR1 and CDR2 are DFQATT and SNEGSKA (reference sequence). CDR3 region: CSASPDRDEQPQHF. The CDR3, as DNA: TGCAGTGCTAGTCCGGACAGGGATGAACAGCCCCAGCATTTT.

Only a few counts were recorded for this clone. The chain couples TRBV6-6 to TRBJ1-4; TRBD1 matches at 7 bases. Trimming took 6 bases from V and 8 from J; bases not matched to a gene: 9. The CDR3 contains 14 residues. In germline, CDR1 is MNHNY, CDR2 SVGAGI (reference sequence). The CDR3 bases are TGTGCCAGCAGATTGACAGGGAGGAGGGAAAAACTGTTTTTT. Its translation is CASRLTGRREKLFF.

This clone has only a few counts. V gene TRBV19 combines with J gene TRBJ1-1, with a tentative D call TRBD1 (5 bases). Trimming took 8 bases from V and 1 from J, leaving 11 bases between them. The CDR3 extends over 13 amino acids. Germline V gene data show CDR1 as LNHDA and CDR2 as SQIVND (reference sequence). The CDR3 DNA follows: TGTGCCAGTTCGACAGAGAGGAACACTGAAGCTTTCTTT. Amino acids: CASSTERNTEAFF.

The CDR3 sequence: CAIRGGRNEQFF. For the CDR3, the DNA is TGTGCCATTCGAGGGGGTAGAAATGAGCAGTTCTTC. J is TRBJ2-1 and V is TRBV10-3; D may be TRBD1 (6 bases). Germline assignment: CDR1 ENHRY and CDR2 SYGVKD. V dropped 9 bases and J dropped 7 bases, with 13 bases sitting between them. The CDR3 sequence is 12 residues long.

This chain connects TRBV3-1 (or the pseudogene TRBV3-2) to TRBJ1-3; 12 positions match TRBD1. Germline CDR1 LGHDT, CDR2 YNNKEL (reference sequence). The CDR3 spans 16 residues. V was pared by 8 bases and J by 3 bases, with 8 bases of the junction left unmatched. The CDR3 loop is CASGDGTGGGGNTIYF. As DNA, the CDR3 is TGTGCCAGCGGTGACGGGACAGGGGGCGGTGGAAACACCATATATTTT.

The rearrangement links TRBV28 to TRBJ1-3, with 8 bases fitting TRBD1. Germline values: CDR1 MDHEN, CDR2 SYDVKM. J lost 1 base, V lost 6 bases, and 8 bases had no gene match. The CDR3 is 16 amino acids. For the CDR3, the DNA is TGTGCCAGCAGACCACCAGGGGGCGCGTCTGGAAACACCATATATTTT. Protein: CASRPPGGASGNTIYF.

This clone was seen a few times. The V and J genes are TRBV3-1 (or the pseudogene TRBV3-2) and TRBJ1-2; TRBD1 might be the D (6 bases). Germline-derived CDR1 and CDR2 are LGHDT and YNNKEL (reference sequence). Trimming pared 5 bases from V and 4 bases from J, leaving 17 bases between. There are 15 residues in the CDR3. CDR3 loop: CASSSRWGRGYGYTF. The DNA for the CDR3 is TGTGCCAGCAGCTCCCGGTGGGGGCGAGGCTATGGCTACACCTTC.

The table lists this clone with a count of one. The chain is built from TRBV5-1 and TRBJ1-1; 9 nucleotides agree with TRBD1. The CDR3 is made up of 16 amino acids. Germline V gene lookup returns CDR1 SGHRS and CDR2 YFSETQ. The V and J ends lost 4 bases and 1 base, in that order; junction bases with no gene match: 8. The CDR3 here is CASSTDRGVGNTEAFF. The CDR3 coding sequence is TGCGCCAGCAGCACCGACAGGGGGGTAGGGAACACTGAAGCTTTCTTT. The variable domain in full, with the rest retrieved from reference TRBV5-1 and TRBJ1-1, is KAGVTQTPRYLIKTRGQQVTLSCSPISGHRSVSWYQQTPGQGLQFLFEYFSETQRNKGNFPGRFSGRQFSNSRSEMNVSTLELGDSALYLCASSTDRGVGNTEAFFGQGTRLTVV.

The genes are TRBV5-5 and TRBJ2-5; TRBD2 aligns across 11 bases. CDR3 length: 17 amino acids. Germline loops: CDR1 SGHKS, CDR2 YYEKEE (reference sequence). With V trimmed by 0 bases and J by 5 bases, 9 bases remained unmatched. DNA for the CDR3: TGTGCCAGCAGCTTGGCCTTGGCTAGCGGGGGGATGGAGACCCAGTACTTC. It yields the protein CASSLALASGGMETQYF.

The chain combines TRBV18 with TRBJ2-5; D might be TRBD1 (5 bases). CDR1 is KGHSH, CDR2 LQKENI, per germline. V was trimmed by 5 bases and J by 5 bases, leaving 12 bases between them. The CDR3 is 13 amino acids. CDR3 DNA sequence: TGTGCCAGCTCAGCAGGGATGGGGGAGACCCAGTACTTC. Protein product: CASSAGMGETQYF.

V usage is TRBV11-3 and J usage is TRBJ1-1, with a possible D match to TRBD1 (6 bases). V was trimmed by 3 bases and J by 2 bases, leaving 13 bases between them. The CDR3 length is 15 residues. Germline V gene sequence: CDR1 SGHNT, CDR2 YENEEA. The CDR3 DNA follows: TGTGCCAGCAGCTTCTCCCTACAGGGAAACACTGAAGCTTTCTTT. Protein product: CASSFSLQGNTEAFF.

V gene TRBV7-2 combines with J gene TRBJ2-3, with 12 positions matching TRBD2. This CDR3 is 18 amino acids long. Germline V gene data show CDR1 as SGHTA and CDR2 as FQGNSA. J gave up 0 bases and V 4 bases, and 8 bases lay outside the gene matches. CDR3 region: CASSSTSGGPLSTDTQYF. The CDR3 coding sequence is TGTGCCAGCAGCTCGACTAGCGGGGGCCCCCTTAGCACAGATACGCAGTATTTT. The full variable domain, rest sourced from reference TRBV7-2 and TRBJ2-3, is GAGVSQSPSNKVTEKGKDVELRCDPISGHTALYWYRQSLGQGLEFLIYFQGNSAPDKSGLPSDRFSAERTGGSVSTLTIQRTQQEDSAVYLCASSSTSGGPLSTDTQYFGPGTRLTVL.

This chain joins TRBV4-2 and TRBJ1-1; D is uncertain. The V end was cut by 0 bases, the J end by 2 bases, with 10 bases between. The CDR3 consists of 15 residues. Germline-derived CDR1 and CDR2 are LGHNA and YNFKEQ. Here the CDR3 reads CASSQDYGRNTEAFF. The CDR3 nucleotides read TGTGCCAGCAGCCAAGATTACGGTAGAAACACTGAAGCTTTCTTT.

The chain carries TRBV5-1 and TRBJ2-3; D remains ambiguous. V lost 7 bases, J lost 4 bases, and 16 bases lay in between. CDR3 length: 14 amino acids. Germline loops: CDR1 SGHRS, CDR2 YFSETQ. The CDR3 bases are TGCGCCAGCCGACCAGCAGAGCGTGCAGATACGCAGTATTTT. Protein: CASRPAERADTQYF.

V usage is TRBV25-1 and J usage is TRBJ2-7; D is ambiguous. Trimming took 6 bases from V and 0 from J, leaving 12 bases between them. Germline V lookup: CDR1 MGHDK, CDR2 SYGVNS. The CDR3 runs 14 residues. The CDR3 spells CASRGGLSSYEQYF. DNA for the CDR3: TGTGCCAGCAGGGGTGGGCTGAGCTCCTACGAGCAGTACTTC.